Here is one TCR beta chain with its context. From germline, CDR1 is SGHAT and CDR2 FQNNGV. The CDR3 contains 15 residues. Each 20-30 mg portion of unsorted bulk tissue served as the source for co-extraction of RNA and DNA. Primary liver carcinoma in the patients was surgically resected. The source of the sample is a study of tumor-infiltrating lymphocytes in primary liver carcinoma. As for the study in general: Stage T1-T3 N0M0 and a size of roughly 4 to 10 cm characterized the tumors.

TCR beta cDNA was reverse-transcribed from 400 to 500 ng of total RNA. The reaction used a constant-region primer and ProtoScript II reverse transcriptase. For TCR beta, libraries were produced by three nested multiplex PCR rounds using slightly modified ARM-PCR. The first two PCR rounds used TRBV1-TRBV30 primers with a Cbeta primer, approximately 10 cycles each. TCRdb called the multiplex PCR reads again in MiXCR, with one record for every CDR3 protein. Found here are 45,000 or so distinct CDR3 sequences, 75% of them singletons; the top ten hold about 37%. The sequence was collected from a young woman with primary liver carcinoma and hepatitis B virus infection. This chain uses TRBV11-2 with TRBJ2-1; the D is unclear. The sequenced sample was tumor-adjacent normal liver tissue. The CDR3 here is CVGILDLARNNEQFF. The DNA of the CDR3 is TGTGTCGGCATCTTAGATCTCGCCAGAAACAATGAGCAGTTCTTC.